What follows are 5 T cell receptor beta chains derived from one specimen sequenced in a study of T cells in Graves' hyperthyroidism and ophthalmopathy. From RNA transcripts, TCR beta CDR3 regions were amplified. First-round RT-PCR with HTBI primers amplified the TCR CDR3 region. TCRdb itself ran the multiplex PCR reads through MiXCR, one entry per CDR3 protein. The sample shows around 400,000 distinct CDR3 sequences, roughly an eighth of them seen only once. Sequencing was performed on blood. The receptors come from a young woman with Graves' hyperthyroidism.

This clonotype was counted many times. The junction and the germline gene differ at one end; a read error may be behind it. This chain uses TRBV18 with TRBJ2-3; a weak D match, TRBD2 (7 bases). Germline V gene lookup returns CDR1 KGHSH and CDR2 LQKENI. This CDR3 has 13 amino acids. Here the CDR3 reads CAGSGGPGDTQYF. CDR3 in DNA: TGTGCCGGCTCCGGGGGGCCGGGCGATACGCAGTATTTT.

This clonotype has ten or more counts. The chain is built from TRBV7-9 and TRBJ1-1, with 7 positions matching TRBD1. The CDR3 is 13 residues long. Per germline, CDR1 SEHNR and CDR2 FQNEAQ (reference sequence). The V segment lost 5 bases and the J segment 7 bases; nucleotides outside the gene matches: 7. The CDR3 is CASSVTGVIEAFF. As DNA, the CDR3 is TGTGCCAGCAGCGTTACAGGGGTAATTGAAGCTTTCTTT.

The sample holds many counts of this clonotype. V gene TRBV2 combines with J gene TRBJ2-7; 7 bases map to TRBD1. V shed 6 bases and J 4 bases; nucleotides not matched to a gene: 6. CDR3 length: 13 amino acids. Germline assignment: CDR1 SNHLY and CDR2 FYNNEI. CDR3 in amino acids: CASSGTAQYEQYF. Written as DNA, the CDR3 is TGTGCCAGCAGCGGGACAGCTCAGTACGAGCAGTACTTC.

The table lists this clonotype with many counts. This chain uses TRBV7-6 with TRBJ2-3; D ambiguous. CDR1 SGHVS and CDR2 FNYEAQ come from the germline V gene. The V and J ends lost 4 bases and 0 bases respectively, with 11 bases between them. The CDR3 sequence is 15 residues long. Here the CDR3 reads CASSSNRVSTDTQYF. Here the CDR3 DNA reads TGTGCCAGCAGCTCGAATCGGGTCAGCACAGATACGCAGTATTTT.

This clonotype was detected ten times or more. The J gene is TRBJ2-5, the V gene TRBV20-1, with a possible D match to TRBD1 (6 bases). This CDR3 has 13 amino acids. V lost 0 bases and J 4 bases, leaving 9 bases between the germline ends. Germline V CDR1 and CDR2: DFQATT, SNEGSKA (reference sequence). This chain's CDR3 is CSARDEQGETQYF. CDR3 bases: TGCAGTGCTAGAGACGAACAGGGAGAGACCCAGTACTTC.